The rows below give T cell receptor beta chains drawn from one sample of a study of blood T cell repertoires in COVID-19. Profiled with immunoSEQ multiplex PCR; TCRdb holds only in-frame clones, not every one. The data contain 150,000 to 200,000 clones, approximately 84% of them seen just once; the ten biggest clones take up roughly 12%. The specimen sequenced was PBMCs or T cells enriched from blood (not recorded which). The source is a man between 45 and 60 years old who had recovered from COVID-19. Both conserved end residues are part of each CDR3. The D gene is left open where the match is weak. Expanded clones are given a class, and other clones once, few, many or no size at all.

V gene,D gene,J gene,CDR3 length,clone size,CDR3 DNA,CDR3 protein
TRBV13,TRBD1,TRBJ2-5,15,-,TGTGCCAGCAGCCGAGAGGGGACAGGACAAGAGACCCAGTACTTC,CASSREGTGQETQYF
TRBV19,-,TRBJ1-5,15,-,TGTGCCAGTAGTATTGGCGGGTATAGCAATCAGCCCCAGCATTTT,CASSIGGYSNQPQHF
TRBV3-1/TRBV3-2,TRBD2,TRBJ2-2,15,-,TGTGCCAGCAGCCCGCGGGGGGCGCATCACCGGGGAGCTGTTTTT,CASSPRGAHHRGAVF
TRBV27,TRBD1,TRBJ2-7,16,-,TGTGCCAGCAGCAAAGCCTGGGACAGTGGGTCCTACGAGCAGTACTTC,CASSKAWDSGSYEQYF
TRBV7-9,TRBD1,TRBJ1-3,14,-,TGTGCCAGCAGCTTACTAGGACAGGAAAACACCATATATTTT,CASSLLGQENTIYF
TRBV30,-,TRBJ1-2,14,-,TGTGCCTGGAGTCCCTCAGGGTACGGCCTTGGGGCCACCTTC,CAWSPSGYGLGATF
TRBV5-1,-,TRBJ2-1,15,-,TGCGCCAGCAGCTTCACTGGAGAAACCTACAATGAGCAGTTCTTC,CASSFTGETYNEQFF
TRBV18,TRBD1,TRBJ1-1,14,-,TGTGCCAGCTCACCAGACAGGGGGAGGACTGAAGCTTTCTTT,CASSPDRGRTEAFF
TRBV19,TRBD1,TRBJ1-2,14,-,TGTGCCAGTAGCGTGACAGGGGACGTTTATGGCTACACCTTC,CASSVTGDVYGYTF
TRBV3-1/TRBV3-2,-,TRBJ1-6,14,-,TGTGCCAGCAGCCCCGCGTCGGCTAGTCGGACCCTCCACTTT,CASSPASASRTLHF
TRBV7-2,-,TRBJ2-2,14,-,TGTGCCAGCAGATTAGCACAGGGTCCCGGGGAGCTGTTTTTT,CASRLAQGPGELFF
TRBV30,TRBD1,TRBJ1-2,13,-,TGTGCCTGGAGTCCACAGGGGACTTATGGCTACACCTTC,CAWSPQGTYGYTF
TRBV5-4,TRBD2,TRBJ2-1,15,-,TGTGCCAGCAGCTCAGGACTAGCCCGTAACAATGAGCAGTTCTTC,CASSSGLARNNEQFF
TRBV18,-,TRBJ1-1,14,-,TGTGCCAGCTCCGGAGTCGCCTCGAACACTGAAGCTTTCTTT,CASSGVASNTEAFF
TRBV10-2,-,TRBJ1-5,14,-,TGCGCCAGCAGTGAGTCGACACCTTATCAGCCCCAGCATTTT,CASSESTPYQPQHF
TRBV6-5,-,TRBJ2-3,12,-,TGTGCCACCGGAGCGGTGCCAGATACGCAGTATTTT,CATGAVPDTQYF
TRBV9,-,TRBJ2-5,16,-,TGTGCCAGCAGCGAAGGGGGTTCAGCCCACCAAGAGACCCAGTACTTC,CASSEGGSAHQETQYF
TRBV28,-,TRBJ1-1,12,-,TGTGCCAGCAGTTTGGTACGGACTGAAGCTTTCTTT,CASSLVRTEAFF
TRBV3-1/TRBV3-2,-,TRBJ2-7,15,once,TGTGCCAGCAGCCAAGGGGGGGTTAAAACCTACGAGCAGTACTTC,CASSQGGVKTYEQYF
TRBV19,TRBD2,TRBJ2-2,16,-,TGTGCCAGTAGTTTTCCGGGACTAGCGAACACCGGGGAGCTGTTTTTT,CASSFPGLANTGELFF
TRBV7-8,TRBD2,TRBJ2-2,15,-,TGTGCCAGCAGCCTTAGCGGGGGGAACACCGGGGAGCTGTTTTTT,CASSLSGGNTGELFF
TRBV10-3,-,TRBJ2-1,14,-,TGTGCCATCAGTGGGGCGCTAGCCCGCAATGAGCAGTTCTTC,CAISGALARNEQFF
TRBV5-1,-,TRBJ1-1,16,-,TGCGCCAGCAGCTTGCAGTCGTCAGGGGCGAACACTGAAGCTTTCTTT,CASSLQSSGANTEAFF
TRBV5-1,-,TRBJ1-2,12,-,TGCGCCAGCAGCTTGGCTGACTATGGCTACACCTTC,CASSLADYGYTF
TRBV27,-,TRBJ1-6,17,-,TGTGCCAGCAGTGCAGCCCAATACAGGGATCCCAATTCACCCCTCCACTTT,CASSAAQYRDPNSPLHF
TRBV30,-,TRBJ2-3,12,-,TGTGCCTGGACCGTTAGCACAGATACGCAGTATTTT,CAWTVSTDTQYF
TRBV7-9,TRBD1,TRBJ2-2,15,-,TGTGCCAGCAGCTATGGACAGGGGGCCGCCGGGGAGCTGTTTTTT,CASSYGQGAAGELFF
TRBV28,-,TRBJ1-4,14,-,TGTGCCAGCAGCCCCCCCGGTGCTAATGAAAAACTGTTTTTT,CASSPPGANEKLFF